This T cell receptor beta chain was captured in a study of blood T cell repertoires in COVID-19. Authors' processing steps: Reference gene primer amplification in the assay estimated nucleated cell counts. Profiling relied on immunoSEQ multiplex PCR, and the TCRdb table lists in-frame clones only, not all of them. That table furnishes V, J and clone size, whereas the DNA furnished D and trimming. Seen here are 120,000 to 150,000 clones, about 85% observed once, and the top ten hold about 2.8%. Germline lookup yields CDR1 KGHDR and CDR2 SFDVKD. J lost 2 bases, V lost 2 bases, and 4 bases had no gene match. CDR3 length: 16 amino acids.

The receptor was derived from a human donor with acute or convalescent COVID-19. The donor label of this sample is uncertain. J is TRBJ2-2 and V is TRBV24-1; 7 bases line up with TRBD1. Input material: peripheral blood. CDR3 sequence reads: CATSDWGQTNTGELFF. The CDR3 DNA follows: TGTGCCACCAGTGATTGGGGACAGACAAACACCGGGGAGCTGTTTTTT.